Given below is one TCR beta chain in context. Antigen specificity is unknown. In the naive CD8 group, cells lacked CD45RO and were positively selected for CCR7, so terminally differentiated effector memory CD45RA+ cells were left out. Donors were Caucasian adults residing in Nashville, Tennessee, USA. The table came from immunoSEQ multiplex PCR; TCRdb's copy has only in-frame clones and leaves some out. The sample has millions of clones, about 94% seen once. This CDR3 has 16 residues. Trimming stripped 2 bases from V and 0 bases from J, with 11 bases between. Germline V gene sequence: CDR1 KGHSH, CDR2 LQKENI. This specimen comes from a study of shared clonotypes between healthy human individuals. Looking at the study overall: Participating donors consisted of two women and a few men aged 18 to 49. Findings and caveats of the study: The sampled material consisted only of blood, and tissue repertoires are likely to differ. An expected dependence of interdonor clonotype sharing on sequencing depth was noted.

The chain uses TRBV18 and TRBJ1-5; D gene unclear. The sequence came from a man younger than 35 in good health. The sequenced sample was naive CD8+ T cells sorted from blood. CDR3 sequence (DNA): TGTGCCAGCTCACCAATGACCACAAATAGCAATCAGCCCCAGCATTTT. Amino acid sequence: CASSPMTTNSNQPQHF.